A single sample is the source of the 25 T cell receptor beta chains below, sequenced in a study of response to subunit inactivated influenza vaccine (dated by TCRdb to the late 2010s). Library preparation employed RT-PCR. Sequenced on an Illumina HiSeq 2500. TCRdb trimmed the raw reads at Q25, called clones with MiXCR and kept productive beta chains. Duplicate CDR3 protein sequences are folded into a single record with the most common DNA and genes. The sample table shows about 240,000 distinct CDR3 sequences, and 9.5% to 15% are seen once. The ten largest clones represent approximately 8.3% of the sample. Sequencing used non-naive T cells sorted from PBMCs, obtained roughly 15 days before vaccination. The cell subset or site tag for this specimen amounts to: memory T cell fraction. Receptors were obtained from a man aged 45-65 years who received an inactivated influenza vaccine. Donor details come from another sample of the same person, matched by shared clones.

This clonotype has more than one count but fewer than ten. The chain couples TRBV27 to TRBJ1-2; maybe TRBD1 (5 bases). V was trimmed by 10 bases and J by 6 bases, leaving 18 bases between them. The CDR3 sequence is 13 residues long. Germline loops: CDR1 MNHEY, CDR2 SMNVEV (reference sequence). The CDR3 region is CATSLRGADGYTF. As DNA, the CDR3 is TGTGCCACCTCTCTGAGGGGCGCCGATGGCTACACCTTC.

This clonotype has just a few counts. This chain links TRBV25-1 with TRBJ2-7, with 7 bases identical to TRBD1. This CDR3 region has 14 residues. V lost 5 bases and J lost 0; bases outside the gene matches: 4. Germline V gene data show CDR1 as MGHDK and CDR2 as SYGVNS. As DNA, the CDR3 is TGTGCCAGCAGTCCGGGACAGCTCTCCTACGAGCAGTACTTC. The encoded protein is CASSPGQLSYEQYF.

CDR3 in DNA: TGCGCCAGCAGCTTGGCACTACAGGGGTCCGGCTACACCTTC. Translating it yields CASSLALQGSGYTF. The rearrangement links TRBV5-1 to TRBJ1-2; 7 bases match TRBD1. CDR1 and CDR2 (germline): SGHRS, YFSETQ. CDR3 length: 14 amino acids. With V trimmed by 0 bases and J by 8 bases, 7 bases remained unmatched.

The rearrangement uses TRBV19 and TRBJ1-1, with D possibly being TRBD1 (6 bases). Per the germline V gene, CDR1 is LNHDA and CDR2 is SQIVND (reference sequence). The CDR3 runs 11 residues. V gave up 4 bases and J gave up 10 bases, with 10 bases separating them. CDR3: CASSTRQAAFF. Written as DNA, the CDR3 is TGTGCCAGTAGTACTCGACAGGCAGCTTTCTTT.

This clonotype was seen more than once but under ten times. Here the CDR3 reads CSVGAGTKEETQYF. The DNA for the CDR3 is TGCAGCGTGGGGGCCGGGACAAAGGAAGAGACCCAGTACTTC. The chain couples TRBV29-1 to TRBJ2-5, with a weak D call TRBD1 (6 bases). This CDR3 comprises 14 residues. CDR1 and CDR2 (germline): SQVTM, ANQGSEA. Trimming left V 6 bases short and J 3 bases short, with 17 bases between.

The chain has TRBV5-1 and TRBJ1-1, with D possibly being TRBD1 (6 bases). The CDR3 consists of 17 residues. CDR1 and CDR2 (germline): SGHRS, YFSETQ. V was clipped by 2 bases and J by 5 bases, with 22 bases between them. The CDR3 loop reads CASSLRASGAGGTEAFF. The DNA of the CDR3 is TGCGCCAGCAGCTTAAGAGCTTCGGGGGCCGGGGGGACTGAAGCTTTCTTT.

The CDR3 region is CASRGTGGSGELFF. The DNA of the CDR3 is TGTGCCAGCAGAGGGACAGGGGGGTCCGGGGAGCTGTTTTTT. V gene TRBV28 combines with J gene TRBJ2-2; 11 nucleotides align to TRBD1. Germline CDR1 is MDHEN and CDR2 is SYDVKM. With V trimmed by 6 bases and J by 6 bases, 3 bases remained unmatched. The CDR3 extends over 14 amino acids.

This clonotype was detected only a few times. CDR3 residues: CASTPNWLDTQYF. The CDR3 DNA is TGTGCCAGCACCCCAAACTGGCTAGATACGCAGTATTTT. The rearrangement joins TRBV2 to TRBJ2-3, with D hard to call. V lost 7 bases and J 5 bases, leaving 13 bases between the germline ends. The CDR3 runs 13 residues. Looked up from germline, CDR1 is SNHLY and CDR2 is FYNNEI.

Many counts were recorded for this clonotype. The rearrangement links TRBV28 to TRBJ1-5; perhaps TRBD1 as D (5 bases). This CDR3 spans 19 amino acids. Per germline, CDR1 MDHEN and CDR2 SYDVKM. Trimming removed 3 bases at V and 2 bases at J, with 23 bases between. The CDR3 bases are TGTGCCAGCAGTTTTATGGCTACCAAGGGGAGGTGGGGCAATCAGCCCCAGCATTTT. Translating it yields CASSFMATKGRWGNQPQHF.

The chain carries TRBV6-4 and TRBJ2-4; D might be TRBD1 (6 bases). This CDR3 spans 14 amino acids. The germline V gene has CDR1 MRHNA and CDR2 SNTAGT. V was shortened by 5 bases and J by 8 bases, with 16 bases between the two germline ends. CDR3 bases: TGTGCCAGCAGTCAAAGCAGGGGAAGCGACATTCAGTACTTC. This sequence encodes CASSQSRGSDIQYF.

The chain carries TRBV11-1 and TRBJ2-3; 9 bases line up with TRBD2. The germline gives CDR1 SGHAT, CDR2 FQDESV (reference sequence). After removal of 5 bases from V and 3 bases from J, the junction contained 18 bases not matched to a gene. There are 19 residues in the CDR3. Here the CDR3 reads CASSPRGLAGTLRTDTQYF. In DNA form, the CDR3 reads TGTGCCAGCAGCCCCCGTGGGCTAGCGGGAACCTTAAGGACAGATACGCAGTATTTT.

This clonotype was recorded many times. The chain combines TRBV4-2 with TRBJ2-3, with 9 bases fitting TRBD2. From germline, CDR1 is LGHNA and CDR2 YNFKEQ. V shed 1 base, J shed 4 bases, and the junction held 9 bases outside the gene matches. This CDR3 comprises 17 residues. The CDR3 region has the DNA TGTGCCAGCAGCCAAGGGGCCAGCGGGGGGAGTTCAGATACGCAGTATTTT. This translates into CASSQGASGGSSDTQYF.

In its sample, this clonotype was seen a few times. The CDR3 nucleotides read TGTGCCAGCAGTCGTGGCAGAATTTCCTACGAGCAGTACTTC. Translating gives CASSRGRISYEQYF. The rearrangement uses TRBV12-3 or TRBV12-4 and TRBJ2-7; D is undetermined. The CDR3 spans 14 residues. Trimming pared 5 bases from V and 1 base from J, leaving 12 bases between.

The sample holds a few counts of this clonotype. The chain is built from TRBV4-3 and TRBJ2-3; TRBD1 is a possible D gene (6 bases). Between the trimmed V and J ends, which lost 0 bases and 8 bases, there was a span of 21 bases. Per germline, CDR1 LGHNA and CDR2 YSLEER. This CDR3 comprises 17 residues. In nucleotides, the CDR3 is TGCGCCAGCAGCCAAGATCGTCCCAAAACAGGGCGTCCTACGCAGTATTTT. Translated, it gives CASSQDRPKTGRPTQYF.

Only a few counts were recorded for this clonotype. V is TRBV29-1 and J is TRBJ2-5; maybe TRBD2 (6 bases). V lost 6 bases and J 7 bases, leaving 18 bases between the germline ends. Per the germline V gene, CDR1 is SQVTM and CDR2 is ANQGSEA. This CDR3 is 13 amino acids long. The CDR3, as DNA: TGCAGCGTGGGGGGTGCGGACGAGTTGACCCAGTACTTC. Translating gives CSVGGADELTQYF. Complete variable domain (other parts from reference TRBV29-1 and TRBJ2-5): SAVISQKPSRDICQRGTSLTIQCQVDSQVTMMFWYRQQPGQSLTLIATANQGSEATYESGFVIDKFPISRPNLTFSTLTVSNMSPEDSSIYLCSVGGADELTQYFGPGTRLLVL.

V is TRBV6-1 and J is TRBJ2-6, with 7 bases matching TRBD1. J lost 0 bases, V lost 10 bases, and 6 bases had no gene match. Germline V lookup: CDR1 MNHNS, CDR2 SASEGT. CDR3 length equals 15 residues. CDR3: CATRGLGSGANVLTF. Here the CDR3 DNA reads TGTGCCACCAGGGGGTTGGGCTCTGGGGCCAACGTCCTGACTTTC.

V and J are TRBV5-1 and TRBJ2-7; 7 bases are a match to TRBD1. CDR3 length: 14 amino acids. With V trimmed by 4 bases and J by 5 bases, 9 bases remained unmatched. The germline V gene encodes CDR1 SGHRS and CDR2 YFSETQ. CDR3 protein: CASSPPTGLNEQYF. CDR3 DNA sequence: TGCGCCAGCAGCCCACCGACAGGGTTGAACGAGCAGTACTTC. Together with reference TRBV5-1 and TRBJ2-7, the CDR3 gives the full variable domain: KAGVTQTPRYLIKTRGQQVTLSCSPISGHRSVSWYQQTPGQGLQFLFEYFSETQRNKGNFPGRFSGRQFSNSRSEMNVSTLELGDSALYLCASSPPTGLNEQYFGPGTRLTVT.

The rearrangement uses TRBV6-2 or TRBV6-3 and TRBJ2-3; tentatively, D is TRBD1 (5 bases). The CDR3 has 16 residues. V dropped 3 bases and J dropped 2 bases, with 15 bases sitting between them. Germline V gives CDR1 MNHEY, CDR2 SVGEGT. The CDR3 DNA reads TGTGCCAGCAGTTATAATCCAAACAGGATCACAGATACGCAGTATTTT. Its protein product is CASSYNPNRITDTQYF.

Only a few counts were recorded for this clonotype. This chain uses TRBV28 with TRBJ2-1; TRBD1 aligns across 7 bases. The CDR3 sequence is 13 residues long. The germline CDR1 and CDR2 sequences are MDHEN and SYDVKM. The V gene end was trimmed by 7 bases and the J gene end by 6 bases; junction bases not matched to a gene: 6. The CDR3 sequence is CASNSRDSNEQFF. In DNA form, the CDR3 reads TGTGCCAGCAATTCCCGGGACAGCAATGAGCAGTTCTTC.

CDR3 DNA sequence: TGTGCCAGCATGAGCGGGGGCATCGGGGAGCTGTTTTTT. This sequence encodes CASMSGGIGELFF. This chain connects TRBV6-1 to TRBJ2-2, with TRBD2 matching over 8 bases. V lost 7 bases, J lost 7 bases, and 5 bases stayed unmatched. The CDR3 has 13 amino acids. CDR1 and CDR2 from the germline V gene are MNHNS and SASEGT.

This rearrangement joins TRBV18 to TRBJ2-2; D uncertain. Germline V gene data show CDR1 as KGHSH and CDR2 as LQKENI. V was cut by 3 bases and J by 1 base, with 9 bases left in between. CDR3 length: 15 amino acids. CDR3: CASSPKRENTGELFF. The DNA for the CDR3 is TGTGCCAGCTCACCGAAAAGGGAGAACACCGGGGAGCTGTTTTTT.

This rearrangement joins TRBV5-6 to TRBJ2-7; no definite D call. CDR1 SGHDT and CDR2 YYEEEE come from the germline V gene. The CDR3 covers 12 residues. Trimming left V 4 bases short and J 4 bases short, with 9 bases between. The CDR3 sequence is CASSTSLYEQYF. The CDR3 DNA reads TGTGCCAGCAGCACATCCCTGTACGAGCAGTACTTC.

The rearrangement uses TRBV7-9 and TRBJ1-4, with D perhaps TRBD1 (5 bases). V was trimmed by 4 bases and J by 4 bases, leaving 13 bases between them. Germline CDR1 and CDR2: SEHNR and FQNEAQ (reference sequence). CDR3 length equals 15 residues. The CDR3 loop is CASSSGRGDNEKLFF. The CDR3 DNA sequence: TGTGCCAGCAGCTCCGGTCGGGGCGATAATGAAAAACTGTTTTTT.

V usage is TRBV5-1 and J usage is TRBJ2-3, with TRBD1 matching 9 bases. The CDR3 consists of 16 residues. Trimming cost V 3 bases and J 4 bases; bases outside gene matches: 9. CDR1 is SGHRS, CDR2 YFSETQ, per germline. The CDR3 DNA follows: TGCGCCAGCAGCTGGTCGACAGGGGGGGTCGCAGATACGCAGTATTTT. Translated, it gives CASSWSTGGVADTQYF.

This clonotype has just a few counts. V is TRBV19 and J is TRBJ2-2; D might be TRBD1 (5 bases). Trimming left V 3 bases short and J 17 bases short, with 16 bases between. Germline CDR1 reads LNHDA; CDR2 reads SQIVND (reference sequence). The CDR3 loop spans 12 amino acids. The CDR3 here is CASSIDRKAAFF. As DNA, the CDR3 is TGTGCCAGTAGTATCGACAGAAAAGCCGCCTTTTTT.